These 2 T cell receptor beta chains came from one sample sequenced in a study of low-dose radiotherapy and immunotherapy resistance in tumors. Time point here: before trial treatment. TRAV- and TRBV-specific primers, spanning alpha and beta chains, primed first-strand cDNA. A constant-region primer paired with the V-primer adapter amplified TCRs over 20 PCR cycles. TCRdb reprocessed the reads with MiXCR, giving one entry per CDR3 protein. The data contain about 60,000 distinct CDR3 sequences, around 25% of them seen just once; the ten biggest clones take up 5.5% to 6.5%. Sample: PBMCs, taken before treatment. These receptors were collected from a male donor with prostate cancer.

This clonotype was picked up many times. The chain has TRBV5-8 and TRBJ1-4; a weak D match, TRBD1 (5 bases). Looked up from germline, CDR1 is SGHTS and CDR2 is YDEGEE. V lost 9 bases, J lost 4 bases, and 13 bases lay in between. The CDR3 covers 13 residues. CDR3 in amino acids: CATAGDLNEKLFF. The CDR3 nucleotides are TGTGCCACAGCTGGGGACCTTAATGAAAAACTGTTTTTT.

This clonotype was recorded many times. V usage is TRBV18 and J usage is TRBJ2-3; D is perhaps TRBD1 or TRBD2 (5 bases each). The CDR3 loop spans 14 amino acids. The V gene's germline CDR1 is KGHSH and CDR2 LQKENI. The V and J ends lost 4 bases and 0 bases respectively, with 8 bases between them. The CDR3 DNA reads TGTGCCAGCTCACGGGGGATTAGCACAGATACGCAGTATTTT. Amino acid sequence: CASSRGISTDTQYF.